One and the same sample provided the 29 T cell receptor beta chains below, sequenced in a study of CD8+ T cells in alopecia areata. As to treatment: oral pan-JAK inhibitor, 5-10 mg twice daily. Extracted RNA was reverse transcribed, and the resulting cDNA served as sequencing template. Method: immunoSEQ multiplex PCR; TCRdb's copy keeps in-frame clones and lacks some. The sample contains 150,000 to 200,000 clones, less than 70% of which appear only once. The sequenced sample was CD4+ T cells sorted from blood, obtained at week 24, from a patient treated with tofacitinib. The source of these receptors is a human donor with alopecia areata.

V is TRBV29-1 and J is TRBJ2-7; D is undetermined. The CDR3 runs 13 residues. CDR1 SQVTM and CDR2 ANQGSEA come from the germline V gene. The V end lost 5 bases, the J end lost 3 bases, and 14 bases lay between the germline ends. The CDR3 reads CSVSNPRSYEQYF. As DNA, the CDR3 is TGCAGCGTTTCTAACCCTCGCAGCTACGAGCAGTACTTC.

This clone was seen a few times. This chain uses TRBV4-1 with TRBJ2-5; D unresolved. The CDR3 is 15 residues long. Germline lookup yields CDR1 MGHRA and CDR2 YSYEKL. Deletions cut 0 bases from V and 7 bases from J, with 15 bases between. CDR3 sequence (DNA): TGCGCCAGCAGCCAAGATAGTACCCCAGTCCGGACCCAGTACTTC. Protein sequence: CASSQDSTPVRTQYF.

This clone showed up just once. The chain's CDR3 is CSARFWETQYF. Here the CDR3 DNA reads TGCAGTGCTCGCTTCTGGGAGACCCAGTACTTC. The J gene is TRBJ2-5, the V gene TRBV20-1; D unresolved. The CDR3 has 11 amino acids. Germline V gene sequence: CDR1 DFQATT, CDR2 SNEGSKA (reference sequence). The ends were cut back, 5 bases at V and 5 bases at J, with 9 bases in the middle.

This clone has more than one count but fewer than ten. This chain joins TRBV28 and TRBJ1-1; D gene ambiguous. Germline V CDR1 and CDR2: MDHEN, SYDVKM. This CDR3 spans 10 amino acids. The ends were cut back, 4 bases at V and 11 bases at J, with 8 bases in the middle. CDR3 in DNA: TGTGCCAGCAGTTCCAGTACCGCTTTCTTT. Translating it yields CASSSSTAFF.

J is TRBJ1-1 and V is TRBV30; 7 positions agree with TRBD1. Per germline, CDR1 GTSNPN and CDR2 SVGIG (reference sequence). CDR3 length equals 17 residues. V shed 1 base, J shed 1 base, and the junction held 12 bases outside the gene matches. CDR3 amino acids: CAWSEGVRGWENTEAFF. The CDR3 nucleotides read TGTGCCTGGAGTGAAGGGGTCAGGGGGTGGGAGAACACTGAAGCTTTCTTT. Supplemented by reference TRBV30 and TRBJ1-1, the full variable domain reads SQTIHQWPATLVQPVGSPLSLECTVEGTSNPNLYWYRQAAGRGLQLLFYSVGIGQISSEVPQNLSASRPQDRQFILSSKKLLLSDSGFYLCAWSEGVRGWENTEAFFGQGTRLTVV.

V usage is TRBV29-1 and J usage is TRBJ1-2; tentative D call: TRBD1 (5 bases). With 6 bases removed from V and 1 base from J, the gap between germline ends came to 15 bases. The germline CDR1 and CDR2 sequences are SQVTM and ANQGSEA. The CDR3 consists of 14 residues. CDR3 protein: CSVRPRGINYGYTF. The CDR3 DNA is TGCAGCGTCCGTCCCCGGGGGATTAACTATGGCTACACCTTC. Supplemented by reference TRBV29-1 and TRBJ1-2, the full variable domain reads SAVISQKPSRDICQRGTSLTIQCQVDSQVTMMFWYRQQPGQSLTLIATANQGSEATYESGFVIDKFPISRPNLTFSTLTVSNMSPEDSSIYLCSVRPRGINYGYTFGSGTRLTVV.

The chain joins TRBV6-1 to TRBJ1-1; D call uncertain. CDR1 and CDR2 from the germline V gene are MNHNS and SASEGT. Trimming removed 4 bases from V and 11 bases from J, with 11 bases in between. This CDR3 has 11 residues. CDR3 nucleotides: TGTGCCAGCAGTGGAGGTACCCACGCTTTCTTT. Its protein is CASSGGTHAFF.

CDR3 residues: CASSQPGTSVEQYF. As DNA, the CDR3 is TGTGCCAGCAGTCAGCCCGGGACTAGTGTCGAGCAGTACTTC. The chain joins TRBV6-5 to TRBJ2-7; 8 bases agree with TRBD2. This CDR3 has 14 residues. V shed 5 bases, J shed 6 bases, and the junction held 9 bases outside the gene matches. Germline lookup yields CDR1 MNHEY and CDR2 SVGAGI.

The chain has TRBV12-5 and TRBJ2-6; D is unclear. The CDR3 sequence is 16 residues long. The V gene lost 0 bases and the J gene lost 0 bases, with 6 bases spanning the gap. The V gene's germline CDR1 is LGHNT and CDR2 FRNRAP. CDR3 in amino acids: CASGLVVSSGANVLTF. DNA for the CDR3: TGTGCTAGTGGTTTGGTCGTTTCCTCTGGGGCCAACGTCCTGACTTTC.

This chain connects TRBV6-1 to TRBJ2-5, with D possibly being TRBD1 or TRBD2 (5 bases each). Trimming stripped 5 bases from V and 5 bases from J, with 18 bases between. This CDR3 comprises 15 residues. Germline V CDR1 and CDR2: MNHNS, SASEGT. The CDR3 here is CASSPSRMGRETQYF. The CDR3 nucleotides are TGTGCCAGCAGTCCTTCCAGGATGGGACGGGAGACCCAGTACTTC.

CDR3: CSVGTGNSPLHF. The DNA of the CDR3 is TGCAGCGTTGGGACAGGGAATTCACCCCTCCACTTT. The chain carries TRBV29-1 and TRBJ1-6, with 8 bases identical to TRBD1. The V gene end was trimmed by 4 bases and the J gene end by 7 bases; junction bases not matched to a gene: 0. The CDR3 contains 12 residues. Germline values: CDR1 SQVTM, CDR2 ANQGSEA.

The rearrangement uses TRBV25-1 and TRBJ2-5; D perhaps matches TRBD1 (6 bases). Germline CDR1 MGHDK, CDR2 SYGVNS. This CDR3 is built from 14 residues. The V gene lost 9 bases and the J gene lost 0 bases, with 14 bases spanning the gap. The CDR3 spells CASSDRWYQETQYF. For the CDR3, the DNA is TGTGCCAGTTCAGACAGGTGGTACCAAGAGACCCAGTACTTC.

The chain combines TRBV7-3 with TRBJ2-7; D not resolved. Trimming removed 3 bases at V and 2 bases at J, with 11 bases between. This CDR3 contains 14 residues. Germline lookup yields CDR1 SGHTA and CDR2 FQGTGA. The chain's CDR3 is CASSLTPSPYEQYF. In DNA form, the CDR3 reads TGTGCCAGCAGCTTGACACCTTCCCCCTACGAGCAGTACTTC.

The chain couples TRBV6-6 to TRBJ2-3; no definite D call. Trimming left V 4 bases short and J 11 bases short, with 16 bases between. This CDR3 is 13 amino acids long. Germline V gene data show CDR1 as MNHNY and CDR2 as SVGAGI (reference sequence). The DNA for the CDR3 is TGTGCCAGCAGTTCCCCTCAGGATTCTAGGCAGTATTTT. Encoded protein: CASSSPQDSRQYF.

The chain couples TRBV15 to TRBJ2-5, with D perhaps matching TRBD2 (5 bases). The CDR3 extends over 14 amino acids. CDR1 is LNHNV and CDR2 is YYDKDF in the germline V gene (reference sequence). Trimming pared 3 bases from V and 5 bases from J, leaving 13 bases between. This CDR3 is CATSRGTRTETQYF. The DNA for the CDR3 is TGTGCCACCAGCAGGGGTACTAGGACGGAGACCCAGTACTTC. The variable domain in full, with the rest retrieved from reference TRBV15 and TRBJ2-5, is DAMVIQNPRYQVTQFGKPVTLSCSQTLNHNVMYWYQQKSSQAPKLLFHYYDKDFNNEADTPDNFQSRRPNTSFCFLDIRSPGLGDTAMYLCATSRGTRTETQYFGPGTRLLVL.

This clone was counted a single time. The CDR3 DNA follows: TGCAGTGCCGACAGGGGCTATGGCTACACCTTC. Residues: CSADRGYGYTF. The chain joins TRBV20-1 to TRBJ1-2; 8 nucleotides match TRBD1. CDR3 length: 11 amino acids. CDR1 and CDR2 (germline): DFQATT, SNEGSKA (reference sequence). The junction had 1 base not matched to a gene; V was cut back by 6 bases and J by 4 bases.

This clone was counted only a few times. The genes are TRBV29-1 and TRBJ2-5; D is possibly TRBD1 (6 bases). CDR3 length equals 10 residues. V lost 6 bases to trimming and J lost 9 bases, with 11 bases between them. Per germline, CDR1 SQVTM and CDR2 ANQGSEA. This CDR3 is CSVDKGAQYF. For the CDR3, the DNA is TGCAGCGTGGATAAGGGGGCCCAGTACTTC.

V gene TRBV18 combines with J gene TRBJ1-6; 9 bases are shared with TRBD1. V was pared by 5 bases and J by 9 bases, with 2 bases of the junction left unmatched. Germline lookup yields CDR1 KGHSH and CDR2 LQKENI. The CDR3 length is 13 residues. In DNA, the CDR3 is TGTGCCAGCTCAGGGACAGGGAGTTCACCCCTCCACTTT. This gives the protein CASSGTGSSPLHF.

V and J are TRBV9 and TRBJ2-1, with D perhaps given as TRBD1 or TRBD2 (5 bases each). CDR3 length: 12 residues. Per germline, CDR1 SGDLS and CDR2 YYNGEE. V was shortened by 3 bases and J by 16 bases, with 17 bases between the two germline ends. The CDR3 DNA reads as TGTGCCAGCAGCGGCCATGTGGGGGTTCCTTTCTTC. This encodes CASSGHVGVPFF.

The genes are TRBV23-1 and TRBJ2-7, with 11 nucleotides matching TRBD1. Being an ORF, TRBV23-1 has a function that is uncertain. Trimming at V came to 2 bases and at J to 4 bases, leaving 13 bases not matched to a gene. The CDR3 is made up of 18 amino acids. In DNA, the CDR3 is TGCGCCAGCAGTCAACCGGGACAGGGGGTGCTGGGGAGGTACGAGCAGTACTTC. It codes for CASSQPGQGVLGRYEQYF.

The CDR3 protein is CASSIRQVAYEKLFF. CDR3 nucleotides: TGTGCCAGTAGTATACGACAGGTGGCTTATGAAAAACTGTTTTTT. The chain links TRBV19 to TRBJ1-4; tentatively, D is TRBD1 (6 bases). The CDR3 consists of 15 residues. Germline values: CDR1 LNHDA, CDR2 SQIVND (reference sequence). Trimming shortened V by 2 bases and J by 6 bases, and 13 bases separated the two germline ends.

The chain couples TRBV30 to TRBJ1-5, with 9 bases aligning to TRBD1. Germline loops: CDR1 GTSNPN, CDR2 SVGIG (reference sequence). V lost 7 bases, J lost 3 bases, and 7 bases stayed unmatched. The CDR3 length is 14 residues. CDR3 nucleotides: TGTGCCTCGACTGGACAGGGGATCAATCAGCCCCAGCATTTT. This translates into CASTGQGINQPQHF.

This clone was recorded a few times. The J gene is TRBJ1-1, the V gene TRBV19; D is unclear. Germline CDR1 and CDR2: LNHDA and SQIVND (reference sequence). Trimming removed 6 bases from V and 1 base from J, with 9 bases in between. CDR3 length: 13 amino acids. For the CDR3, the DNA is TGTGCCAGTAGCCATAATAAGAACACTGAAGCTTTCTTT. Protein sequence: CASSHNKNTEAFF. Filled out from reference TRBV19 and TRBJ1-1, the complete variable domain reads DGGITQSPKYLFRKEGQNVTLSCEQNLNHDAMYWYRQDPGQGLRLIYYSQIVNDFQKGDIAEGYSVSREKKESFPLTVTSAQKNPTAFYLCASSHNKNTEAFFGQGTRLTVV.

The chain recombines TRBV19 with TRBJ1-5; 8 bases agree with TRBD1. CDR1 LNHDA and CDR2 SQIVND come from the germline V gene (reference sequence). V trimming: 4 bases; J trimming: 3 bases; junction bases outside the gene matches: 5. The length of the CDR3 is 15 residues. CDR3: CASSKWTGNNQPQHF. CDR3 DNA: TGTGCCAGTAGTAAATGGACAGGGAACAATCAGCCCCAGCATTTT.

V gene TRBV27 combines with J gene TRBJ2-5, with a weak D call TRBD2 (5 bases). CDR1 is MNHEY, CDR2 SMNVEV, per germline (reference sequence). Deletions cut 6 bases from V and 4 bases from J, with 15 bases between. The CDR3 is 14 amino acids. The CDR3 reads CASSLGRGLETQYF. DNA of the CDR3: TGTGCCAGCAGCCTGGGCCGGGGTTTAGAGACCCAGTACTTC.

The genes are TRBV7-2 and TRBJ2-6, with 7 positions matching TRBD1. J was trimmed by 2 bases and V by 6 bases; bases with no gene match: 4. The CDR3 has 15 amino acids. Germline CDR1 SGHTA, CDR2 FQGNSA. The CDR3 coding sequence is TGTGCCAGCAGTTTGACAGGGACTGGGGCCAACGTCCTGACTTTC. As protein: CASSLTGTGANVLTF.

The V and J genes are TRBV5-5 and TRBJ1-4; D is unresolved. V shed 0 bases and J shed 12 bases, with 6 bases lying between them. The germline CDR1 and CDR2 sequences are SGHKS and YYEKEE (reference sequence). The CDR3 extends over 11 amino acids. In nucleotides, the CDR3 is TGTGCCAGCAGCTTGGACGGGGAACTGTTTTTT. Translating gives CASSLDGELFF.

CDR3 in amino acids: CASSIDRVGGAQETQYF. The CDR3 nucleotides are TGTGCCAGCAGCATCGACAGGGTTGGAGGGGCGCAAGAGACCCAGTACTTC. V is TRBV11-3 and J is TRBJ2-5; tentatively, D is TRBD1 (7 bases). The ends were cut back, 5 bases at V and 2 bases at J, with 21 bases in the middle. Germline assignment: CDR1 SGHNT and CDR2 YENEEA. The CDR3 sequence is 17 residues long.

This chain joins TRBV20-1 and TRBJ1-1; D is uncertain. The CDR3 is 11 amino acids. Per germline, CDR1 DFQATT and CDR2 SNEGSKA (reference sequence). Trimming shortened V by 4 bases and J by 8 bases, and 11 bases separated the two germline ends. CDR3 coding DNA: TGCAGTGCTATGGGTGGTAGGGAAGCTTTCTTT. It encodes CSAMGGREAFF.